The rows below give T cell receptor beta chains drawn from one sample of a study of blood T cells in healthy people across ages. TCRdb independently ran MiXCR on the 5' RACE reads; one entry per CDR3 protein. The sample carries approximately 1,000,000 distinct CDR3 sequences, less than 45% recorded once. Specimen: blood. The receptors stem from a man between 18 and 29 years old in good health. Each CDR3 is given with its conserved first and last residue. The D gene is left open where the match is weak. Rows give clone size only sometimes, using once, few, many, or a class for an expanded clone.

cdr3_length,clone_size,v_call,j_call,d_call,cdr3_aa,cdr3_nt
14,.,TRBV5-1,TRBJ2-1,TRBD2,CASSVTSGENEQFF,TGCGCCAGCAGCGTGACTAGCGGGGAAAATGAGCAGTTCTTC
15,.,TRBV28,TRBJ1-1,.,CASSLPTGWNTEAFF,TGTGCCAGCAGTCTTCCGACAGGATGGAACACTGAAGCTTTCTTT
14,once,TRBV29-1,TRBJ2-2,TRBD1,CSVRQGGNTGELFF,TGCAGCGTAAGACAGGGGGGGAACACCGGGGAGCTGTTTTTT
16,.,TRBV7-2,TRBJ2-1,TRBD2,CASSSLPNGGRDEQFF,TGTGCCAGCAGCTCTCTTCCGAACGGGGGGAGGGATGAGCAGTTCTTC
14,few,TRBV25-1,TRBJ2-1,.,CASSVTASYNEQFF,TGTGCCAGCAGTGTGACAGCTTCCTACAATGAGCAGTTCTTC
15,.,TRBV6-5,TRBJ1-1,TRBD1,CASSEYRDRDTEAFF,TGTGCCAGCAGCGAATACCGGGACAGGGACACTGAAGCTTTCTTT
13,.,TRBV5-1,TRBJ1-2,.,CASSVEHPDGYTF,TGCGCCAGCAGCGTGGAGCATCCAGATGGCTACACCTTC
14,few,TRBV4-3,TRBJ1-1,.,CASRPGGGGTEAFF,TGCGCCAGCAGACCCGGAGGGGGTGGCACTGAAGCTTTCTTT
13,.,TRBV10-3,TRBJ1-1,.,CAISLQRDTEAFF,TGTGCCATCAGTCTTCAAAGGGACACTGAAGCTTTCTTT
14,.,TRBV12-3/TRBV12-4,TRBJ1-1,.,CASGPSSNRVLAFF,TGTGCCAGCGGCCCGTCCTCCAACAGGGTTCTAGCTTTCTTT
13,.,TRBV6-5,TRBJ2-1,.,CASSDYQGREQFF,TGTGCCAGCAGTGACTATCAGGGTCGGGAGCAGTTCTTC
14,.,TRBV9,TRBJ1-2,TRBD1,CASSATGEGYGYTF,TGTGCCAGCAGCGCAACAGGGGAGGGTTATGGCTACACCTTC
14,.,TRBV6-6,TRBJ1-1,TRBD1,CASSAPDRGSGAFF,TGTGCCAGCAGTGCACCGGACAGGGGTAGTGGAGCTTTCTTT
16,few,TRBV7-2,TRBJ2-2,.,CASSLSSPGTYGELFF,TGTGCCAGCAGCCTTAGTTCCCCAGGGACCTACGGGGAGCTGTTTTTT
17,.,TRBV7-8,TRBJ1-3,.,CASSLDRVAHGGNTIYF,TGTGCCAGCAGCTTAGACCGAGTGGCGCACGGTGGAAACACCATATATTTT
20,.,TRBV7-2,TRBJ2-4,.,CDSSLAGEPYTLLAKNIQYF,TGTGACAGCAGCTTAGCAGGGGAGCCGTACACCTTACTAGCCAAAAACATTCAGTACTTC
15,.,TRBV21-1,TRBJ1-2,.,CASSTRQALGYGYTF,TGTGCCAGCAGCACCCGACAGGCACTAGGCTATGGCTACACCTTC
14,.,TRBV4-2,TRBJ2-5,.,CASTQRSGQETQYF,TGTGCCAGCACCCAAAGGAGCGGCCAAGAGACCCAGTACTTC
16,.,TRBV9,TRBJ2-1,.,CASSVGKGSSYNEQFF,TGTGCCAGCAGCGTAGGTAAGGGTAGCTCCTACAATGAGCAGTTCTTC
14,.,TRBV29-1,TRBJ2-1,.,CSVGPGDILGTQFF,TGCAGCGTGGGCCCAGGGGATATCTTAGGGACCCAGTTCTTC
15,once,TRBV24-1,TRBJ2-3,TRBD1,CATSGQGPSTDTQYF,TGTGCCACCAGTGGACAGGGGCCTAGCACAGATACGCAGTATTTT
16,few,TRBV6-6,TRBJ1-2,.,CASTPGEGPVNYGYTF,TGTGCCAGCACCCCGGGGGAGGGGCCAGTTAACTATGGCTACACCTTC
17,.,TRBV24-1,TRBJ2-1,TRBD2,CATSDFRASGGYNEQFF,TGTGCCACCAGTGATTTTAGGGCTAGCGGGGGTTACAATGAGCAGTTCTTC